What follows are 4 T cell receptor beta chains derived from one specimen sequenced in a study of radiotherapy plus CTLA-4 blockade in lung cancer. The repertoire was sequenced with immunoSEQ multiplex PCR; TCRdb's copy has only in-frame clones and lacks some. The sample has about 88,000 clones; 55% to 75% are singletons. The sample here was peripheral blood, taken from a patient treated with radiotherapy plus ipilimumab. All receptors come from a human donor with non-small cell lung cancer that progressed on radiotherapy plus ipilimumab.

CDR3 DNA sequence: TGTGCCAGCAGTGAGGACAGGGGTACTGAAGCTTTCTTT. Translated: CASSEDRGTEAFF. The rearrangement joins TRBV2 to TRBJ1-1; TRBD1 matches 9 bases. Per germline, CDR1 SNHLY and CDR2 FYNNEI. This CDR3 region has 13 residues. Trimming at V came to 3 bases and at J to 5 bases, leaving 1 base not matched to a gene.

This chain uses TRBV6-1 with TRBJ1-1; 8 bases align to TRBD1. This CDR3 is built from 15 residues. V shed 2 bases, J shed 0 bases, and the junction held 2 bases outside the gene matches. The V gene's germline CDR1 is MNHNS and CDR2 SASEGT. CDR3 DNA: TGTGCCAGCAGTGAACCGGGACAGGTGAACACTGAAGCTTTCTTT. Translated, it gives CASSEPGQVNTEAFF.

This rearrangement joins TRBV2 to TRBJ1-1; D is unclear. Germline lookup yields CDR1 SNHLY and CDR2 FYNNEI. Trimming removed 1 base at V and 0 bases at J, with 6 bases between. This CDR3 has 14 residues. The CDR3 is CASSEVSVNTEAFF. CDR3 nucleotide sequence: TGTGCCAGCAGTGAAGTCAGCGTGAACACTGAAGCTTTCTTT.

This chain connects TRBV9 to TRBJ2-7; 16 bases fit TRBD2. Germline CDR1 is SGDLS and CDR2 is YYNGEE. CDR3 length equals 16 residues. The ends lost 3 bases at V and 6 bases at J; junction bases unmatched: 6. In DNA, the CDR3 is TGTGCCAGCAGCGCCGGGACTAGCGGGGGGGTTGGCGAGCAGTACTTC. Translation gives CASSAGTSGGVGEQYF.